The 28 T cell receptor beta chains presented below share a single source sample, sequenced in a study of T cells in Graves' hyperthyroidism and ophthalmopathy. TCR beta CDR3 regions were amplified from RNA transcripts. Researchers ran a first-round RT-PCR on the TCR CDR3 using the HTBI primer set. TCRdb itself ran the multiplex PCR reads through MiXCR, one entry per CDR3 protein. This repertoire shows some 500,000 distinct CDR3 sequences, more than 15% found once; its top ten account for about 31%. Sequencing input: blood. The receptors here all came from a woman aged 30 to 39 with Graves' ophthalmopathy.

This clonotype showed up many times. The rearrangement links TRBV11-3 to TRBJ1-1; D gene uncertain. Trimming cost V 0 bases and J 1 base, with 3 bases left between them. The CDR3 runs 13 residues. Germline V lookup: CDR1 SGHNT, CDR2 YENEEA. The CDR3 DNA reads as TGTGCCAGCAGCTTAGATGAGAACACTGAAGCTTTCTTT. This translates into CASSLDENTEAFF.

The chain has TRBV28 and TRBJ2-3; perhaps TRBD2 as D (5 bases). Germline-derived CDR1 and CDR2 are MDHEN and SYDVKM. Trimming shortened V by 2 bases and J by 0 bases, and 9 bases separated the two germline ends. CDR3 size: 15 residues. For the CDR3, the DNA is TGTGCCAGCAGTTTAGGCGCGGGTAGCACAGATACGCAGTATTTT. The encoded protein is CASSLGAGSTDTQYF.

There are many counts of this clonotype. The CDR3 nucleotides are TGCAGTGCTAGAGATCCCGGGGGGCGATACAATGAGCAGTTCTTC. Protein product: CSARDPGGRYNEQFF. The chain uses TRBV20-1 and TRBJ2-1; a weak D match, TRBD2 (7 bases). Trimming pared 0 bases from V and 4 bases from J, leaving 13 bases between. The CDR3 is 15 amino acids. Germline V gives CDR1 DFQATT, CDR2 SNEGSKA (reference sequence).

At least ten counts were recorded for this clonotype. CDR3 amino acids: CASSYLLPGTSGRANYEQYF. The CDR3 DNA sequence: TGTGCCAGCAGTTACCTTCTCCCCGGGACTAGCGGGAGGGCCAATTACGAGCAGTACTTC. The chain links TRBV6-1 to TRBJ2-7; 16 nucleotides agree with TRBD2. J gave up 4 bases and V 5 bases, and 17 bases lay outside the gene matches. CDR3 size: 20 residues. Looked up from germline, CDR1 is MNHNS and CDR2 is SASEGT.

This clonotype was counted at least ten times. The chain has TRBV11-2 and TRBJ1-5, with unresolved D. The germline V gene encodes CDR1 SGHAT and CDR2 FQNNGV. Trimming took off 5 bases at V and 5 bases at J, with 10 bases between the two ends. This CDR3 has 13 amino acids. CDR3 sequence reads: CASSLSGYQPQHF. Here the CDR3 DNA reads TGTGCCAGCAGCCTAAGTGGTTATCAGCCCCAGCATTTT.

This clonotype has at least ten counts. DNA of the CDR3: TGTGCCAGCGAACAGGGACCTAAGTTCGATGAGCAGTTCTTC. Amino acid sequence: CASEQGPKFDEQFF. The rearrangement links TRBV2 to TRBJ2-1; D perhaps matches TRBD1 (6 bases). Germline V gives CDR1 SNHLY, CDR2 FYNNEI. The V end lost 8 bases, the J end lost 8 bases, and 19 bases lay between the germline ends. The CDR3 loop spans 14 amino acids.

This chain connects TRBV11-3 to TRBJ1-1; D perhaps matches TRBD1 (6 bases). Germline CDR1 is SGHNT and CDR2 is YENEEA. V was shortened by 3 bases and J by 3 bases, with 11 bases between the two germline ends. The CDR3 runs to 14 residues. The CDR3 spells CASSLGARDTEAFF. The CDR3 nucleotides are TGTGCCAGCAGCTTGGGGGCGCGGGACACTGAAGCTTTCTTT.

On this clonotype itself: A much larger clone differs by one base, so this may be a read error. This chain connects TRBV7-3 to TRBJ2-3; 12 bases match TRBD2. CDR1 SGHTA and CDR2 FQGTGA come from the germline V gene. The CDR3 length is 15 residues. The CDR3 region has the DNA TGTGCCACCCTAGCGGGAGGGCCCCGAACAGATACGCTGTATTTT. This translates into CATLAGGPRTDTLYF.

The chain employs TRBV4-3 and TRBJ1-4; the match to TRBD1 covers 8 bases. The CDR3 consists of 19 residues. Germline trimming cut 0 bases from V and 2 bases from J; bases unmatched to any gene: 11. CDR1 and CDR2 (germline): LGHNA, YSLEER. CDR3 DNA: TGCGCCAGCAGCCAAGATCGGAGGCAGGGGGCAAAGACTAATGAAAAACTGTTTTTT. Translating gives CASSQDRRQGAKTNEKLFF.

Written as DNA, the CDR3 is TGTGCCTGGAGCCATACCCCCGAGGGGCACACTGAAGCTTTCTTT. This translates into CAWSHTPEGHTEAFF. V is TRBV30 and J is TRBJ1-1; a possible D gene is TRBD1 (5 bases). The V end was cut by 3 bases, the J end by 3 bases, with 17 bases between. Germline V gene lookup returns CDR1 GTSNPN and CDR2 SVGIG (reference sequence). The CDR3 length is 15 residues.

This clonotype was detected only a few times. V gene TRBV7-9 combines with J gene TRBJ1-1; D uncertain. The CDR3 is made up of 15 amino acids. The ends were cut back, 4 bases at V and 5 bases at J, with 17 bases in the middle. The V gene's germline CDR1 is SEHNR and CDR2 FQNEAQ (reference sequence). For the CDR3, the DNA is TGTGCCAGCAGCTCAATTAAAGGGTCTTGGACTGAAGCTTTCTTT. Translated, it gives CASSSIKGSWTEAFF.

This clonotype was observed many times. This rearrangement joins TRBV12-3 or TRBV12-4 to TRBJ1-5; 8 positions agree with TRBD1. With 5 bases clipped from V and 4 bases from J, the junction kept 7 bases outside the gene matches. The CDR3 covers 15 residues. The CDR3: CASSAGQGVNQPQHF. CDR3 nucleotide sequence: TGTGCCAGCAGTGCCGGACAGGGTGTGAATCAGCCCCAGCATTTT.

The chain employs TRBV4-1 and TRBJ2-7; D may correspond to TRBD1 or TRBD2 (5 bases each). The ends were cut back, 0 bases at V and 6 bases at J, with 15 bases in the middle. From germline, CDR1 is MGHRA and CDR2 YSYEKL. This CDR3 is built from 15 residues. CDR3 amino acids: CASSQEGDASFEQYF. DNA for the CDR3: TGCGCCAGCAGCCAAGAAGGGGACGCTAGTTTCGAGCAGTACTTC.

This clonotype was recorded a few times. J is TRBJ1-1 and V is TRBV5-5; 7 bases line up with TRBD1. Germline trimming cut 4 bases from V and 0 bases from J; bases unmatched to any gene: 6. The germline V gene has CDR1 SGHKS and CDR2 YYEKEE (reference sequence). CDR3 size: 15 residues. The CDR3 DNA follows: TGTGCCAGCAGCATCCGGGACAGAATGAACACTGAAGCTTTCTTT. This translates into CASSIRDRMNTEAFF.

As for this clonotype: Just one base apart from a much larger clone, this may be a read error. The CDR3 carries no conserved terminal phenylalanine or tryptophan, so it likely arises from a read error. V usage is TRBV29-1 and J usage is TRBJ1-5; D is uncertain. CDR1 is SQVTM, CDR2 ANQGSEA, per germline. The CDR3 loop spans 12 amino acids. CDR3 coding DNA: TGCAGTGTTGGAGATAGCAATCAGCCCCAGCATCTT. Protein sequence: CSVGDSNQPQHL.

This clonotype was counted at least ten times. The V gene is TRBV12-3 or TRBV12-4, the J gene TRBJ2-1; 7 bases fit TRBD2. Germline trimming cut 5 bases from V and 0 bases from J; bases unmatched to any gene: 10. The CDR3 is 17 amino acids. In DNA form, the CDR3 reads TGTGCCAGCAGTCAAGGGATAGCGGGCGGCTCCTACAATGAGCAGTTCTTC. Translated: CASSQGIAGGSYNEQFF.

The chain couples TRBV18 to TRBJ2-1, with 9 positions matching TRBD2. After removal of 3 bases from V and 0 bases from J, the junction contained 3 bases not matched to a gene. Looked up from germline, CDR1 is KGHSH and CDR2 is LQKENI. This CDR3 contains 16 residues. The CDR3 DNA sequence: TGTGCCAGCTCACCGAATAGCGGGGGCTCCTACAATGAGCAGTTCTTC. It specifies CASSPNSGGSYNEQFF.

This clonotype was counted at least ten times. V gene TRBV5-8 combines with J gene TRBJ2-5; TRBD2 matches 11 bases. The CDR3 is 16 amino acids. The junction had 8 bases not matched to a gene; V was cut back by 3 bases and J by 4 bases. Per the germline V gene, CDR1 is SGHTS and CDR2 is YDEGEE. The CDR3: CASSSAGLAELETQYF. As DNA, the CDR3 is TGTGCCAGCAGCTCGGCGGGACTAGCGGAATTAGAGACCCAGTACTTC.

This clonotype was recorded once. The V call is TRBV28, the J call TRBJ2-2; no definite D call. CDR1 MDHEN and CDR2 SYDVKM come from the germline V gene. The CDR3 extends over 13 amino acids. Trimming took 8 bases from V and 6 from J, leaving 13 bases between them. The CDR3 coding sequence is TGTGCCAGCCGAGTCCTAGGTCCCGGGGAGCTGTTTTTT. Translation: CASRVLGPGELFF.

The gene calls are TRBV7-2 and TRBJ2-7, with a tentative D call TRBD2 (6 bases). The germline gives CDR1 SGHTA, CDR2 FQGNSA. This CDR3 comprises 17 residues. V was cut by 2 bases and J by 0 bases, with 17 bases left in between. CDR3 sequence (DNA): TGTGCCAGCAGCTTATTCCCGAGCGGAGGGAGCTCCTACGAGCAGTACTTC. Its protein is CASSLFPSGGSSYEQYF.

This clonotype has a handful of counts. The DNA for the CDR3 is TGCGCCAGCAGCTTGGGGGGACAGGGAACGGAGACCCAGTACTTC. Protein product: CASSLGGQGTETQYF. The chain links TRBV5-1 to TRBJ2-5; TRBD1 matches at 9 bases. Germline assignment: CDR1 SGHRS and CDR2 YFSETQ. V lost 0 bases to trimming and J lost 5 bases; unmatched junction nucleotides: 5. The CDR3 is 15 amino acids.

This clonotype was observed many times. The V gene is TRBV20-1, the J gene TRBJ1-2, with D maybe TRBD1 (5 bases). The length of the CDR3 is 12 residues. The germline V gene has CDR1 DFQATT and CDR2 SNEGSKA (reference sequence). V was clipped by 5 bases and J by 7 bases, with 14 bases between them. The CDR3 sequence is CSAADRFAGYTF. CDR3 nucleotide sequence: TGCAGTGCTGCTGACAGATTCGCTGGCTACACCTTC.

This clonotype came up many times. J is TRBJ2-1 and V is TRBV28, with TRBD1 matching 12 bases. Trimming at V came to 5 bases and at J to 3 bases, leaving 5 bases not matched to a gene. The CDR3 is made up of 16 amino acids. Germline loops: CDR1 MDHEN, CDR2 SYDVKM. Written as DNA, the CDR3 is TGTGCCAGCAGTCGGGGACAGGGGGCGAACTACAATGAGCAGTTCTTC. This encodes CASSRGQGANYNEQFF.

This clonotype has just a few counts. The chain couples TRBV7-9 to TRBJ2-5; 7 nucleotides line up with TRBD2. The germline CDR1 and CDR2 sequences are SEHNR and FQNEAQ (reference sequence). V shed 5 bases and J 0 bases; nucleotides not matched to a gene: 12. The CDR3 has 17 residues. CDR3 bases: TGTGCCAGCAGCCTCAAGGGGAGGGGAGGGTACCAAGAGACCCAGTACTTC. It yields the protein CASSLKGRGGYQETQYF.

This clonotype was detected only once. The chain combines TRBV12-3 or TRBV12-4 with TRBJ2-7; D tentatively fits TRBD1 or TRBD2 (5 bases each). The V and J ends lost 0 bases and 6 bases respectively, with 15 bases between them. The CDR3 loop spans 15 amino acids. CDR3 coding DNA: TGTGCCAGCAGTTTAGCGGGACCCCTAGAGGGCGAGCAGTACTTC. It codes for CASSLAGPLEGEQYF.

There are many counts of this clonotype. This chain uses TRBV12-3 or TRBV12-4 with TRBJ2-7; D gene ambiguous. V lost 6 bases to trimming and J lost 0 bases, with 12 bases between them. There are 14 residues in the CDR3. The CDR3 spells CASRLSSSSYEQYF. The CDR3 DNA sequence: TGTGCCAGCAGACTCTCATCAAGCTCCTACGAGCAGTACTTC.

This clonotype was counted many times. The chain couples TRBV9 to TRBJ1-1; tentatively, D is TRBD1 (5 bases). Trimming took 0 bases from V and 2 from J, leaving 14 bases between them. Germline V gene lookup returns CDR1 SGDLS and CDR2 YYNGEE. CDR3 length equals 16 residues. The CDR3 bases are TGTGCCAGCAGCGTAGGTTCGGCAGGGCTCAACACTGAAGCTTTCTTT. This codes for CASSVGSAGLNTEAFF.

There are many counts of this clonotype. V usage is TRBV28 and J usage is TRBJ2-7; D gene uncertain. This CDR3 comprises 13 residues. Between the trimmed V and J ends, which lost 5 bases and 5 bases, there was a span of 13 bases. Germline V gives CDR1 MDHEN, CDR2 SYDVKM. Written as DNA, the CDR3 is TGTGCCAGCAGTCCATTTTTCAGCGACGAGCAGTACTTC. Translated, it gives CASSPFFSDEQYF.